The 2 T cell receptor beta chains listed next were all sequenced from one sample in a study of T cells in localized non-small cell lung cancer. The data were produced by immunoSEQ multiplex PCR, yet TCRdb's version contains in-frame clones alone and is incomplete. The table lists about 1,900 clones, 22% of them singletons. Specimen: lung tumor tissue, collected before any cancer treatment. The receptors stem from a woman aged 35-75 years with stage I lung adenocarcinoma.

The chain employs TRBV19 and TRBJ2-3; D possibly corresponds to TRBD1 (5 bases). The CDR3 contains 16 residues. The germline V gene has CDR1 LNHDA and CDR2 SQIVND (reference sequence). The ends were cut back, 5 bases at V and 1 base at J, with 16 bases in the middle. CDR3 DNA: TGTGCCAGTAGTGCCCTTCAGGGTGGAGGCACAGATACGCAGTATTTT. Amino acid sequence: CASSALQGGGTDTQYF.

The chain links TRBV9 to TRBJ2-3; D perhaps matches TRBD2 (5 bases). The V end lost 4 bases, the J end lost 1 base, and 13 bases lay between the germline ends. Germline CDR1 and CDR2: SGDLS and YYNGEE. This CDR3 contains 15 residues. Written as DNA, the CDR3 is TGTGCCAGCAGCTTACGGGGTAGCGGCACAGATACGCAGTATTTT. This codes for CASSLRGSGTDTQYF.